These T cell receptor beta chains were read from a single sample in a study of blood T cells in healthy people across ages. TCRdb re-analysed the 5' RACE reads in MiXCR, keeping a single row per CDR3 protein. The sample has 650,000 to 800,000 distinct CDR3 sequences, under 45% seen once; the top ten hold approximately 19%. The sequenced sample was blood. These receptors originate from a man in his 60s in good health. Each CDR3 is given with its conserved first and last residue. Each record gives: V gene, D gene, J gene, clone size, CDR3 length, CDR3 DNA, CDR3 protein. The D gene is left open where the match is weak. Size values are once, few and many counts, or a class for expanded clones, and some rows have none.

>TRBV7-9|-|TRBJ1-1|-|14
TGTGCCAGCAGCCTCCGGGACGGGAACACTGAAGCTTTCTTT
CASSLRDGNTEAFF
>TRBV20-1|-|TRBJ2-5|-|13
TGCAGTGCTAGTAAGGGGACTGGTGAGACCCAGTACTTC
CSASKGTGETQYF
>TRBV5-6|TRBD2|TRBJ2-1|few|18
TGTGCCGGAACGCGGGGCCCCCTAGCGGGGGTTACCTACAATGAGCAGTTCTTC
CAGTRGPLAGVTYNEQFF
>TRBV9|-|TRBJ2-7|once|14
TGTGCCAGCAGCGTAGTTCCCGGGGCCTACGAGCAGTACTTC
CASSVVPGAYEQYF
>TRBV20-1|TRBD1|TRBJ2-5|-|13
TGCAGTGCTCCGGGACAGAACCAAGAGACCCAGTACTTC
CSAPGQNQETQYF
>TRBV6-2/TRBV6-3|TRBD1|TRBJ2-1|few|14
TGTGCCAGCGGGAGGGACAGGGGCTACAATGAGCAGTTCTTC
CASGRDRGYNEQFF
>TRBV7-9|-|TRBJ2-7|-|14
TGTGCCAGCAGAATAAGGACTAACTACAATGAGCAGTACTTC
CASRIRTNYNEQYF
>TRBV20-1|TRBD2|TRBJ2-5|-|12
TGCAGTGCCAGAATGGGGGGGGAGACCCAGTACTTC
CSARMGGETQYF
>TRBV28|-|TRBJ2-5|few|14
TGTGCCAGCAAGACAGGCCAGGGGGGAGAGACCCAGTACTTC
CASKTGQGGETQYF
>TRBV27|-|TRBJ2-4|-|12
TGTGCCAGCGGACCGGGTCAAAACATTCAGTACTTC
CASGPGQNIQYF
>TRBV6-1|-|TRBJ1-2|few|13
TGTGCCAGCAAAACCGACAGAGCCTATGGCTACACCTTC
CASKTDRAYGYTF
>TRBV7-2|TRBD2|TRBJ2-7|-|16
TGTGCCAGTTCGTCATCGGGGCGGGGGGGCCTTTACGAGCAGTACTTC
CASSSSGRGGLYEQYF
>TRBV5-5|-|TRBJ2-3|-|15
TGTGCCAGCAGTTCGGACCGTCTTAGAACAGATACGCAGTATTTT
CASSSDRLRTDTQYF
>TRBV9|-|TRBJ2-1|few|13
TGTGCCAGCAGCCCTCGGGTCGACAATGAGCAGTTCTTC
CASSPRVDNEQFF
>TRBV7-3|-|TRBJ2-1|few|15
TGTGCCAGCAGCTTAATTCAGGCGTCCTACAATGAGCAGTTCTTC
CASSLIQASYNEQFF
>TRBV6-2/TRBV6-3|-|TRBJ1-2|-|13
TGTGCCAGCAGTTACTCGAACAACTATGGCTACACCTTC
CASSYSNNYGYTF
>TRBV7-2|-|TRBJ2-3|few|12
TGTGCCAGCAGCTTAGGACTTATGGAGCAGTATTTT
CASSLGLMEQYF
>TRBV7-2|-|TRBJ1-4|few|16
TGTGCCAGCAGCCTCGCCGTGGACTGGAAAAATGAAAAACTGTTTTTT
CASSLAVDWKNEKLFF
>TRBV20-1|-|TRBJ2-7|many|13
TGCAGTGCTGGCTCAGGGTCCTCCTACGAGCAGTACTTC
CSAGSGSSYEQYF
>TRBV7-2|TRBD2|TRBJ2-4|few|13
TGTGCTACCAGGGAGGGTACGGGAGGCATTCAGTACTTC
CATREGTGGIQYF
>TRBV5-1|-|TRBJ1-5|few|14
TGCGCCAGCAGCCCTGGTCCTAGCAATCAGCCCCAGCATTTT
CASSPGPSNQPQHF
>TRBV12-3/TRBV12-4|TRBD2|TRBJ2-1|-|18
TGTGCCAGCAGTACTCGACTAGCGGGGAGGAGCTCCTGCAATGAGCAGTTCTTC
CASSTRLAGRSSCNEQFF
>TRBV20-1|TRBD2|TRBJ2-3|-|15
TGCAGTGCTAGAGGGGCAAGCGGGAGGGAAGATACGCAGTATTTT
CSARGASGREDTQYF
>TRBV29-1|-|TRBJ2-5|-|13
TGCAGCGTTGAAGCCGTAGGGGTTAAGACCCAGTACTTC
CSVEAVGVKTQYF
>TRBV5-1|-|TRBJ2-3|-|15
TGCGCCAGCAGCTTGGCTTCAGGTACGGGAGATACGCAGTATTTT
CASSLASGTGDTQYF
>TRBV5-1|TRBD2|TRBJ2-1|many|16
TGCGCCAGCAGCTTGGGGACTAGCGGGGGCGCCGATGAGCAGTTCTTC
CASSLGTSGGADEQFF
>TRBV6-2/TRBV6-3|-|TRBJ1-2|few|14
TGTGCCAGCACCCCTCTCTCAACAGGGCTTGGCTACACCTTC
CASTPLSTGLGYTF
>TRBV7-2|TRBD2|TRBJ2-5|-|14
TGTGCCAGCAGCGTATGTGGTAGCGGGGAGACCCAGTACTTC
CASSVCGSGETQYF
>TRBV7-9|-|TRBJ2-5|-|15
TGTGCCAGCAGCATCCGCCGAGCGGACCAAGAGACCCAGTACTTC
CASSIRRADQETQYF
>TRBV9|-|TRBJ2-1|few|13
TGTGCCAGCAGCGGAGGCGGGACCAATGAGCAGTTCTTC
CASSGGGTNEQFF
>TRBV10-3|TRBD1|TRBJ2-7|few|16
TGTGCCATCAGTGGGGGACAGGGGGTCACCTACAATGAGCAGTACTTC
CAISGGQGVTYNEQYF
>TRBV5-6|-|TRBJ2-3|once|16
TGTGCCAGCAGCTTGCTGCAGCCCTCGATAACAGATACGCAGTATTTT
CASSLLQPSITDTQYF
>TRBV6-1|-|TRBJ1-5|-|14
TGTGCCAGCGGTCTAGGTATCAGCCAGCAGCCCCAGCATTTT
CASGLGISQQPQHF
>TRBV20-1|-|TRBJ1-1|few|13
TGCAGTGCACCACGGGGGGTTAACACTGAAGCTTTCTTT
CSAPRGVNTEAFF
>TRBV6-1|-|TRBJ1-1|-|14
TGTGCCAGCAGTAAGCCGGGCCTTAACACCGAAGCTTTCTTT
CASSKPGLNTEAFF
>TRBV6-5|-|TRBJ1-1|-|13
TGTGCCAGCAGTTACTCGAGGGGCACTGAAGCTTTCTTT
CASSYSRGTEAFF
>TRBV12-3/TRBV12-4|TRBD2|TRBJ2-1|few|15
TGTGCCAGCACCCTTAGCGGGGGCACCTACAATGAGCAGTTCTTC
CASTLSGGTYNEQFF